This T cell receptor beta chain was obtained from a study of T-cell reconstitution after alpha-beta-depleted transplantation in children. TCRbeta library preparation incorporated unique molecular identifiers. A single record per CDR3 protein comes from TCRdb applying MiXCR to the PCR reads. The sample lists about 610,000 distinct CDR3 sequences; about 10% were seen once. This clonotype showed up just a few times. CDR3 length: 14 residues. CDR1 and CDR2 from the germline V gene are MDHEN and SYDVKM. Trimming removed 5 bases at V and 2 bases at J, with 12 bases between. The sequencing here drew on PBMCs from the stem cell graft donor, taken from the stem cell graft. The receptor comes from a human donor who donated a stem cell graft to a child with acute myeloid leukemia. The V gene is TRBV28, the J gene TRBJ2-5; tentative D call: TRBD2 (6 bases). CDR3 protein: CASSPGGNQETQYF. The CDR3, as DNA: TGTGCCAGCAGTCCAGGAGGGAATCAAGAGACCCAGTACTTC.